The 17 T cell receptor beta chains below come from one sample, sequenced in a study of neurological immune-mediated disorders. TCRdb itself ran the 5' RACE reads through MiXCR, one entry per CDR3 protein. The sample lists around 20,000 distinct CDR3 sequences, around 15% occurring once. Sequencing input: CD4+ T cells from blood. The receptors here all came from a woman aged 60-70 years with HTLV-1-associated myelopathy (HAM/TSP).

In its sample, this clonotype was seen many times. The rearrangement links TRBV5-1 to TRBJ2-1, with a weak D call TRBD1 (6 bases). CDR3 length equals 13 residues. V was shortened by 3 bases and J by 6 bases, with 10 bases between the two germline ends. Germline V gene sequence: CDR1 SGHRS, CDR2 YFSETQ. CDR3 sequence: CASSSQGGNEQFF. CDR3 in DNA: TGCGCCAGCAGCTCACAGGGCGGCAATGAGCAGTTCTTC.

This clonotype was recorded many times. The chain couples TRBV5-1 to TRBJ2-2; tentatively, D is TRBD1 (6 bases). The V end was cut by 0 bases, the J end by 5 bases, with 17 bases between. This CDR3 is 17 amino acids long. CDR1 and CDR2 from the germline V gene are SGHRS and YFSETQ. The CDR3 DNA follows: TGCGCCAGCAGCTTGGTTCGGGACATCTATGGGACCGGGGAGCTGTTTTTT. It translates to CASSLVRDIYGTGELFF.

The table lists this clonotype with many counts. The CDR3 DNA sequence: TGCAGCGTTGAAGGAGTCGCCGGGGAGCTGTTTTTT. It codes for CSVEGVAGELFF. The chain couples TRBV29-1 to TRBJ2-2; D is undetermined. V lost 1 base, J lost 6 bases, and 6 bases lay in between. This CDR3 comprises 12 residues. Per germline, CDR1 SQVTM and CDR2 ANQGSEA.

Ten or more counts support this clonotype. CDR3: CSAASPGTSGTYEQYF. In nucleotides, the CDR3 is TGCAGTGCTGCATCCCCCGGGACTAGCGGTACCTACGAGCAGTACTTC. The chain couples TRBV20-1 to TRBJ2-7; 11 nucleotides agree with TRBD2. This CDR3 spans 16 amino acids. Unmatched junction bases numbered 11, after V lost 5 bases and J lost 2 bases. Germline V lookup: CDR1 DFQATT, CDR2 SNEGSKA (reference sequence).

This clonotype was observed at least ten times. The chain is built from TRBV5-1 and TRBJ1-5, with TRBD1 identical over 8 bases. Trimming took 0 bases from V and 7 from J; bases not matched to a gene: 6. Germline V gene sequence: CDR1 SGHRS, CDR2 YFSETQ. CDR3 size: 15 residues. The CDR3 bases are TGCGCCAGCAGCTTGGAGGCAGGGGGCGGGCAGCCCCAGCATTTT. It is translated as CASSLEAGGGQPQHF.

This chain uses TRBV20-1 with TRBJ2-5; no clear D gene. Germline CDR1 DFQATT, CDR2 SNEGSKA (reference sequence). V was cut by 3 bases and J by 5 bases, with 19 bases left in between. The CDR3 runs to 15 residues. In DNA, the CDR3 is TGCAGTGCTAGCCGAGAGAGAGCCATTGGGGAGACCCAGTACTTC. This translates into CSASRERAIGETQYF.

This clonotype has ten or more counts. The genes are TRBV7-8 and TRBJ2-2; 10 bases are shared with TRBD1. The germline V gene encodes CDR1 SGHVS and CDR2 FQNEAQ. This CDR3 has 16 residues. V lost 3 bases to trimming and J lost 5 bases; unmatched junction nucleotides: 6. CDR3 sequence: CASSFSGTGETGELFF. CDR3 nucleotide sequence: TGTGCCAGCAGCTTTTCCGGGACAGGGGAAACCGGGGAGCTGTTTTTT.

By proportion, this clonotype is medium-sized. The chain links TRBV3-2 to TRBJ2-7. TRBV3-2 is marked as a pseudogene. The CDR3 spans 12 residues. DNA for the CDR3: TGTGCCAGCAGCCAAGACAGGAACGAGCAGTACTTC. As protein: CASSQDRNEQYF.

This clonotype was seen ten or more times. CDR3 DNA sequence: TGTGCCAGCAGCTTAGCAGTGGGAAAGCAGTACTTC. It translates to CASSLAVGKQYF. The chain links TRBV7-2 to TRBJ2-7; D is unclear. In germline, CDR1 is SGHTA, CDR2 FQGNSA. This CDR3 is 12 amino acids long. Deletions cut 0 bases from V and 8 bases from J, with 8 bases between.

To note about this clonotype: Germline is not matched at one junction end, which may reflect a read error. This chain joins TRBV5-1 and TRBJ2-5; D remains ambiguous. Germline values: CDR1 SGHRS, CDR2 YFSETQ. The CDR3 runs 13 residues. CDR3 DNA: TGCGCCAGCAGCTCCCATGGGCTTGAGACGCAGTACTTC. Translation gives CASSSHGLETQYF. Based on the CDR3 plus reference TRBV5-1 and TRBJ2-5, the full variable domain is KAGVTQTPRYLIKTRGQQVTLSCSPISGHRSVSWYQQTPGQGLQFLFEYFSETQRNKGNFPGRFSGRQFSNSRSEMNVSTLELGDSALYLCASSSHGLETQYFGPGTRLLVL.

This clonotype rates as medium-sized. CDR3 in amino acids: CASGKSYNSPLHF. The CDR3 nucleotides are TGTGCCAGCGGAAAGTCCTATAATTCACCCCTCCACTTT. V is TRBV27 and J is TRBJ1-6, with D unclear. Trimming took 8 bases from V and 1 from J, leaving 6 bases between them. This CDR3 contains 13 residues. Germline V gene lookup returns CDR1 MNHEY and CDR2 SMNVEV (reference sequence).

The sample holds many counts of this clonotype. The rearrangement joins TRBV10-2 to TRBJ2-5; D is unresolved. Trimming took off 3 bases at V and 6 bases at J, with 8 bases between the two ends. This CDR3 is built from 12 residues. Germline loops: CDR1 WSHSY, CDR2 SAAADI. DNA of the CDR3: TGCGCCAGCAGTGATGGGCGGCAGACCCAGTACTTC. It translates to CASSDGRQTQYF.

This clonotype has a count of ten or more. J is TRBJ1-2 and V is TRBV7-9; 7 bases match TRBD1. The V segment lost 4 bases and the J segment 6 bases; nucleotides outside the gene matches: 8. CDR1 and CDR2 from the germline V gene are SEHNR and FQNEAQ (reference sequence). The CDR3 has 14 amino acids. The CDR3 region is CASSWGQSGNGYTF. DNA of the CDR3: TGTGCCAGCAGCTGGGGACAGAGCGGTAATGGCTACACCTTC.

This clonotype was detected ten times or more. The chain couples TRBV11-2 to TRBJ2-3, with D uncertain. The CDR3 is 14 amino acids. From germline, CDR1 is SGHAT and CDR2 FQNNGV. Trimming took off 4 bases at V and 3 bases at J, with 11 bases between the two ends. Written as DNA, the CDR3 is TGTGCCAGCAGCTCTAATCCCGCGACAGATACGCAGTATTTT. It yields the protein CASSSNPATDTQYF. Complete variable domain (other parts from reference TRBV11-2 and TRBJ2-3): EAGVAQSPRYKIIEKRQSVAFWCNPISGHATLYWYQQILGQGPKLLIQFQNNGVVDDSQLPKDRFSAERLKGVDSTLKIQPAKLEDSAVYLCASSSNPATDTQYFGPGTRLTVL.

This clonotype was observed at least ten times. The gene calls are TRBV20-1 and TRBJ2-7, with 10 bases that match TRBD2. V lost 3 bases, J lost 5 bases, and 7 bases stayed unmatched. Germline CDR1 reads DFQATT; CDR2 reads SNEGSKA (reference sequence). The CDR3 is 14 residues long. The CDR3 coding sequence is TGCAGTGCTAGGCTTCTAGCGGGAGAAAACGAGCAGTACTTC. Amino acids: CSARLLAGENEQYF.

This clonotype is termed large (0.1 to 1%). V is TRBV5-1 and J is TRBJ2-7, with unresolved D. The V end lost 7 bases, the J end lost 3 bases, and 8 bases lay between the germline ends. The germline gives CDR1 SGHRS, CDR2 YFSETQ. The CDR3 length is 11 residues. CDR3 amino acids: CASSNLYEQYF. In DNA form, the CDR3 reads TGCGCCAGCTCTAACCTCTACGAGCAGTACTTC.

V is TRBV5-1 and J is TRBJ2-3; 7 bases agree with TRBD2. This CDR3 is built from 15 residues. J lost 2 bases, V lost 4 bases, and 7 bases had no gene match. The V gene's germline CDR1 is SGHRS and CDR2 YFSETQ. The CDR3 is CASSLTSWSTDTQYF. DNA of the CDR3: TGCGCCAGCAGCCTGACTAGCTGGTCCACAGATACGCAGTATTTT.